The clone carrying this T cell receptor (beta chain) was recorded at least ten times. Its target is not known. Breast cancer patients provided tissue from their axillary draining lymph nodes. From germline, CDR1 is KGHSH and CDR2 LQKENI. Trimming cost V 6 bases and J 7 bases; bases outside gene matches: 21. This CDR3 contains 20 residues. This specimen comes from a study of breast tumors, draining lymph nodes, adjacent tissues. Notes on the study in general: Luminal-like breast cancer showed significantly higher tumor–nontumor repertoire similarity than basal-like.

TCRdb passed the multiplex PCR reads through MiXCR, listing each CDR3 protein once. Of about 140,000 distinct CDR3 sequences in the sample, less than 35% are singletons; the top ten hold 2% to 2.5%. The clonotype was recovered from a female donor with breast cancer. Some clones in this sample may be carry-over from other donors' samples. Sequences were obtained from axillary lymph node tissue. The rearrangement uses TRBV18 and TRBJ1-6; 10 bases are a match to TRBD1. The CDR3 nucleotides read TGTGCCAGCTCGGCCCTCGGGGTTCTTTCCCGGGGACAGGGGAATTCACCCCTCCACTTT. Its translation is CASSALGVLSRGQGNSPLHF.